Below are 4 T cell receptor beta chains sequenced from a single sample in a study of T-cell memory formation after mild COVID-19. One entry per CDR3 protein results from TCRdb running MiXCR on the 5' RACE reads. The sample includes hundreds of thousands of distinct CDR3 sequences, around 13% seen only once; the top ten take roughly 20%. Sequences were obtained from PBMCs or a T cell subset sorted from them (not recorded which). These receptors were collected from a man aged 18-30 years who had mild COVID-19 (a few samples of this study predate the infection). Cell type and time point are not known.

The chain carries TRBV9 and TRBJ1-6; TRBD1 might be the D (6 bases). The V end was cut by 3 bases, the J end by 6 bases, with 10 bases between. The germline CDR1 and CDR2 sequences are SGDLS and YYNGEE. This CDR3 region has 14 residues. The CDR3, as DNA: TGTGCCAGCAGCGCAGGACAGAGTAATTCACCCCTCCACTTT. Encoded protein: CASSAGQSNSPLHF.

The rearrangement joins TRBV29-1 to TRBJ2-5, with D tentatively TRBD2 (5 bases). V was trimmed by 5 bases and J by 4 bases, leaving 14 bases between them. The CDR3 extends over 13 amino acids. Germline lookup yields CDR1 SQVTM and CDR2 ANQGSEA. The CDR3 sequence is CSVRAPRGETQYF. CDR3 DNA: TGCAGCGTTCGGGCCCCACGGGGAGAGACCCAGTACTTC.

The gene calls are TRBV6-6 and TRBJ2-3, with D unclear. The CDR3 consists of 13 residues. Germline V CDR1 and CDR2: MNHNY, SVGAGI (reference sequence). Trimming stripped 6 bases from V and 6 bases from J, with 13 bases between. CDR3 coding DNA: TGTGCCAGCAGCCCCATGTCCGTCGATACGCAGTATTTT. Protein: CASSPMSVDTQYF.

This clonotype came up a few times. This chain joins TRBV6-4 and TRBJ1-1; no firm D call. There are 15 residues in the CDR3. Per germline, CDR1 MRHNA and CDR2 SNTAGT. Between the trimmed V and J ends, which lost 2 bases and 1 base, there was a span of 11 bases. CDR3 in amino acids: CASSDTPDGNTEAFF. The CDR3 DNA follows: TGTGCCAGCAGTGACACCCCGGACGGGAACACTGAAGCTTTCTTT.